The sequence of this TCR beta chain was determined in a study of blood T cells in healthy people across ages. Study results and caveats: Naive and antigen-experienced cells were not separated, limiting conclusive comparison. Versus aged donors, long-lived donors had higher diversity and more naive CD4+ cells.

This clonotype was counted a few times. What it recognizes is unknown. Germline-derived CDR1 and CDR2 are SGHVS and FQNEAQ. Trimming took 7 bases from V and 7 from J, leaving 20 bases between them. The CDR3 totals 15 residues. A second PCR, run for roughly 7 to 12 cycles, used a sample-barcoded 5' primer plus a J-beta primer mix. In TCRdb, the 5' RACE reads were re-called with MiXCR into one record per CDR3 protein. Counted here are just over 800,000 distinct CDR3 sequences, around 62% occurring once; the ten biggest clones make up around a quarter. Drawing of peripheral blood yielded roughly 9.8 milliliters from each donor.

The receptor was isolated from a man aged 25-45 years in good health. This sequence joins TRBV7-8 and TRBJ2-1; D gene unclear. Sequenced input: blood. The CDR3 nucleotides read TGTGCCAGCACGAATCGTGGCATCCGGTCTAATGAGCAGTTCTTC. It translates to CASTNRGIRSNEQFF.